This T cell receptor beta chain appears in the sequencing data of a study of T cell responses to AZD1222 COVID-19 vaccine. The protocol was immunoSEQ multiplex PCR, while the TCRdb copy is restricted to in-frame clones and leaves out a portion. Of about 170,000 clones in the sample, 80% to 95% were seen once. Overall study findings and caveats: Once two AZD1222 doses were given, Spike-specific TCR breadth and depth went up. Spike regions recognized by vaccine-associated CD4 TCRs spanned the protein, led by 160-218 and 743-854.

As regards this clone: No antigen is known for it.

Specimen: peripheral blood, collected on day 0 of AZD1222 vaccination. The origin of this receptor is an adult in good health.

In nucleotides, the CDR3 is TGTGCCAGCAGTTACCTAAGACAGGGCACAGATACGCAGTATTTT. This encodes CASSYLRQGTDTQYF. V usage is TRBV6-5 and J usage is TRBJ2-3; TRBD1 is a possible D gene (6 bases). Germline CDR1 and CDR2: MNHEY and SVGAGI. Trimming cost V 2 bases and J 1 base, with 10 bases left between them. The CDR3 runs to 15 residues.